The 14 T cell receptor beta chains reported below all come from one sample, sequenced in a study of OX40 agonist ivuxolimab in advanced cancers. The protocol was immunoSEQ multiplex PCR, while the TCRdb copy is restricted to in-frame clones and leaves out a portion. The sample holds roughly 13,000 clones, about 94% seen once. This specimen was CD4+ or CD8+ T cells sorted from blood, taken in a trial of the OX40 agonist ivuxolimab. The origin of the receptors is an adult with an advanced solid tumor such as melanoma, head and neck, liver or kidney cancer.

The chain couples TRBV6-1 to TRBJ1-5; D remains ambiguous. V lost 6 bases and J 3 bases, leaving 9 bases between the germline ends. CDR3 size: 13 residues. CDR1 MNHNS and CDR2 SASEGT come from the germline V gene. CDR3 loop: CASSPGINQPQHF. The CDR3 bases are TGTGCCAGCAGCCCCGGCATCAATCAGCCCCAGCATTTT.

The chain couples TRBV29-1 to TRBJ2-7; 8 bases match TRBD1. Germline-derived CDR1 and CDR2 are SQVTM and ANQGSEA. This CDR3 comprises 13 residues. V lost 5 bases to trimming and J lost 3 bases; unmatched junction nucleotides: 6. In DNA, the CDR3 is TGCAGCGTTCTACAGGGGGGCGGCTACGAGCAGTACTTC. It translates to CSVLQGGGYEQYF.

The rearrangement uses TRBV19 and TRBJ2-1; D is unclear. There are 13 residues in the CDR3. V lost 4 bases to trimming and J lost 4 bases, with 8 bases between them. Germline CDR1 LNHDA, CDR2 SQIVND (reference sequence). The CDR3 loop reads CASSTVSYNEQFF. The CDR3 DNA sequence: TGTGCCAGTAGTACGGTCTCATACAATGAGCAGTTCTTC.

The chain combines TRBV30 with TRBJ1-3; tentative D call: TRBD1 (5 bases). This CDR3 region has 12 residues. The V end lost 3 bases, the J end lost 3 bases, and 6 bases lay between the germline ends. Per the germline V gene, CDR1 is GTSNPN and CDR2 is SVGIG (reference sequence). CDR3 in DNA: TGTGCCTGGAGGGGGCTTGGAAACACCATATATTTT. Protein sequence: CAWRGLGNTIYF.

The J gene is TRBJ1-1, the V gene TRBV6-4; D unresolved. The CDR3 has 11 amino acids. Germline assignment: CDR1 MRHNA and CDR2 SNTAGT. The ends were cut back, 10 bases at V and 1 base at J, with 7 bases in the middle. The CDR3 DNA reads as TGTGCCATTAATAAGAACACTGAAGCTTTCTTT. Protein: CAINKNTEAFF.

The rearrangement joins TRBV27 to TRBJ1-5, with D perhaps matching TRBD1 (5 bases). The CDR3 sequence is 14 residues long. Trimming took 5 bases from V and 7 from J, leaving 15 bases between them. Germline V CDR1 and CDR2: MNHEY, SMNVEV (reference sequence). CDR3 protein: CASSLGGTGQPQHF. CDR3 DNA: TGTGCCAGCAGTCTTGGAGGGACCGGGCAGCCCCAGCATTTT.

The V gene is TRBV15, the J gene TRBJ2-5; TRBD2 might be the D (5 bases). The CDR3 spans 14 residues. V dropped 0 bases and J dropped 3 bases, with 8 bases sitting between them. CDR1 is LNHNV, CDR2 YYDKDF, per germline (reference sequence). DNA for the CDR3: TGTGCCACCAGCAGAGAAACGGGAAAAGAGACCCAGTACTTC. Translating it yields CATSRETGKETQYF.

V gene TRBV5-4 combines with J gene TRBJ2-7; 13 bases agree with TRBD2. The CDR3 is made up of 15 amino acids. The V gene end was trimmed by 4 bases and the J gene end by 4 bases; junction bases not matched to a gene: 5. The germline V gene has CDR1 SGHNT and CDR2 YYREEE (reference sequence). The CDR3 DNA reads TGTGCCAGCAGCCCTTGGACTAGCGGGGGATACGAGCAGTACTTC. Its protein is CASSPWTSGGYEQYF.

V gene TRBV27 combines with J gene TRBJ2-7; TRBD1 matches 7 bases. The J segment lost 9 bases and the V segment lost 6 bases, leaving 17 bases of the junction unmatched. Germline CDR1 is MNHEY and CDR2 is SMNVEV (reference sequence). The CDR3 has 15 amino acids. CDR3 sequence: CASSPPLDRPLGQYF. The CDR3 nucleotides are TGTGCCAGCAGCCCCCCTCTGGACAGGCCCTTAGGGCAGTACTTC.

The rearrangement links TRBV28 to TRBJ2-3; 7 bases match TRBD2. V was pared by 7 bases and J by 2 bases, with 6 bases of the junction left unmatched. CDR3 size: 14 residues. The V gene's germline CDR1 is MDHEN and CDR2 SYDVKM. In DNA, the CDR3 is TGTGCCAGCACTAGCGGTATATACACAGATACGCAGTATTTT. Translation gives CASTSGIYTDTQYF.

The chain has TRBV7-9 and TRBJ2-7, with D unclear. The CDR3 is 13 amino acids. The germline gives CDR1 SEHNR, CDR2 FQNEAQ (reference sequence). With 1 base removed from V and 2 bases from J, the gap between germline ends came to 6 bases. The CDR3 loop reads CASSLGSAYEQYF. The CDR3 DNA reads TGTGCCAGCAGCTTAGGGTCTGCCTACGAGCAGTACTTC.

The V and J genes are TRBV10-2 and TRBJ2-1; TRBD1 is a possible D gene (6 bases). Trimming left V 4 bases short and J 9 bases short, with 10 bases between. The CDR3 extends over 12 amino acids. Germline V CDR1 and CDR2: WSHSY, SAAADI. The CDR3 loop reads CASSGTGTEQFF. The CDR3 coding sequence is TGCGCCAGCAGTGGCACAGGGACTGAGCAGTTCTTC.

This chain links TRBV2 with TRBJ2-7; D perhaps matches TRBD2 (5 bases). V shed 8 bases and J shed 5 bases, with 22 bases lying between them. This CDR3 comprises 15 residues. Germline assignment: CDR1 SNHLY and CDR2 FYNNEI. The CDR3 sequence: CASSLEAYYPHEQYF. The CDR3, as DNA: TGTGCCAGCTCTTTGGAGGCATATTACCCCCACGAGCAGTACTTC.

Sample share makes this clone medium-sized. The chain joins TRBV9 to TRBJ2-5, with 9 bases aligning to TRBD2. Looked up from germline, CDR1 is SGDLS and CDR2 is YYNGEE. The J segment lost 3 bases and the V segment lost 3 bases, leaving 6 bases of the junction unmatched. CDR3 length: 15 amino acids. CDR3 sequence: CASSAGLATEETQYF. CDR3 nucleotide sequence: TGTGCCAGCAGCGCCGGACTAGCGACGGAAGAGACCCAGTACTTC.